This T cell receptor (beta chain) was retrieved from a study of T cell responses to AZD1222 COVID-19 vaccine. Notes on this clone: The target antigen is unknown.

Points from the study as a whole: Repertoire sampling was restricted to post-peak T cell response timepoints. Baseline testing showed seropositivity in only five to seven AZD1222 recipients. It should be noted that donors were predominantly white British and more often female, and clonal diversity was possibly underestimated. A rise in Spike-specific TCR breadth and depth followed two AZD1222 doses.

Generated by immunoSEQ multiplex PCR, the TCRdb table keeps only in-frame clones and is missing some. The sample shows some 74,000 clones, nearly 90% of them seen only once. Trimming stripped 1 base from V and 4 bases from J, with 13 bases between. The CDR3 runs to 15 residues. Germline V gene sequence: CDR1 SEHNR, CDR2 FQNEAQ (reference sequence). The chain has TRBV7-9 and TRBJ2-5; D is ambiguous. The receptor was derived from an adult who received the AZD1222 COVID-19 vaccine. The sample in question was peripheral blood, obtained 28 days after the second AZD1222 dose. CDR3 amino acids: CASSLVTGPGETQYF. The CDR3, as DNA: TGTGCCAGCAGCTTAGTAACGGGTCCCGGAGAGACCCAGTACTTC.